This T cell receptor beta chain was retrieved from a study of OX40 agonist ivuxolimab in advanced cancers. Study overall: With ivuxolimab, an agonistic anti-OX40 (CD134) antibody, patients were treated.

The CDR3 spans 9 residues. The germline CDR1 and CDR2 sequences are MNHNY and SVGAGI (reference sequence). Trimming pared 6 bases from V and 8 bases from J, leaving 3 bases between. Produced via immunoSEQ multiplex PCR; TCRdb's table is partial and in-frame only. The top ten hold 6.5% to 8.5% of the sample, which has tens of thousands of clones, about 87% seen once. In the case of this clone: Its cognate antigen is unknown.

General study results and limits: On average, CD8+ T cells showed a greater number of expanded clones than CD4+. Clones of CD4+ and CD8+ blood T cells grew by week 6 at doses of 0.1 to 3.0 mg/kg.

The TCR sequence derives from an adult with an advanced solid tumor such as melanoma, head and neck, liver or kidney cancer. The J gene is TRBJ2-3, the V gene TRBV6-6; D ambiguous. Sample: CD4+ or CD8+ T cells sorted from blood, taken in a trial of the OX40 agonist ivuxolimab. The CDR3 sequence: CASSVTQYF. The CDR3 DNA follows: TGTGCCAGCAGCGTTACGCAGTATTTT.